Listed below are T cell receptor beta chains from one sample, sequenced in a study of T cells in Graves' hyperthyroidism and ophthalmopathy. From the multiplex PCR reads, TCRdb called clonotypes with MiXCR, one entry per CDR3 protein. The sample includes approximately 98,000 distinct CDR3 sequences, around 40% seen only once; the top ten take roughly 10%. Sequences were obtained from peripheral blood or thyroid tissue (not recorded which). These receptors came from a woman in her twenties or thirties with Graves' hyperthyroidism. Each CDR3 is given with its conserved first and last residue. A D gene is named only where the DNA matches it firmly. Expanded clones get a size class; other rows say once, few or many, or leave the size out.

.	TRBD1	TRBV5-5	TRBJ1-1	CASIPGGEAFF	TGTGCCAGCATCCCAGGGGGTGAAGCTTTCTTT
.	.	TRBV7-9	TRBJ2-5	CASRLLGNTGGTQYF	TGTGCCAGCAGACTCCTGGGGAACACCGGGGGGACCCAGTACTTC
.	TRBD2	TRBV7-2	TRBJ2-7	CASSLGGPGLAGFYEQYF	TGTGCCAGCAGCTTAGGGGGCCCGGGACTAGCGGGATTCTACGAGCAGTACTTC
.	TRBD1	TRBV19	TRBJ1-5	CASSAGQGHQPQHF	TGTGCCAGTAGTGCCGGACAGGGACATCAGCCCCAGCATTTT
many	.	TRBV2	TRBJ1-4	CASSERAGSEKLFF	TGTGCCAGCAGTGAAAGAGCAGGGTCTGAAAAACTGTTTTTT
.	.	TRBV2	TRBJ1-5	CASSERGSNQPQHF	TGTGCCAGCAGTGAACGGGGGTCGAACCAGCCCCAGCATTTT
many	.	TRBV5-1	TRBJ2-7	CASSPEGRGVFYEQYF	TGCGCCAGCAGCCCCGAGGGCCGCGGTGTATTCTACGAGCAGTACTTC
many	TRBD2	TRBV5-1	TRBJ2-5	CASSYLTSGSMGETQYF	TGCGCCAGCAGCTATTTGACTAGCGGGAGTATGGGAGAGACCCAGTACTTC
many	.	TRBV2	TRBJ1-1	CASTNFGTQEAFF	TGTGCCAGCACCAACTTTGGGACTCAGGAAGCTTTCTTT
.	.	TRBV10-3	TRBJ2-5	CAISDGGSQETQYF	TGTGCCATCAGTGACGGCGGCAGCCAAGAGACCCAGTACTTC
.	.	TRBV28	TRBJ1-5	CASNTTPRGRPQHF	TGTGCCAGCAACACCACTCCGAGGGGTCGGCCCCAGCATTTT
many	.	TRBV28	TRBJ2-7	CASSDRDEQYF	TGTGCCAGCAGCGACAGAGACGAGCAGTACTTC
.	TRBD1	TRBV20-1	TRBJ1-5	CSAVRGPGQPQHF	TGCAGTGCCGTTAGGGGGCCTGGGCAGCCCCAGCATTTT
.	.	TRBV19	TRBJ2-7	CASSDRLMSYEQYF	TGTGCCAGTAGTGACCGTCTTATGTCCTACGAGCAGTACTTC
many	.	TRBV10-3	TRBJ1-6	CAIREGNSPLHF	TGTGCCATCAGAGAGGGAAATTCACCCCTCCACTTT
many	.	TRBV5-1	TRBJ1-1	CASSQLAVNTEAFF	TGCGCCAGCAGCCAGTTAGCAGTCAACACTGAAGCTTTCTTT
.	.	TRBV20-1	TRBJ2-6	CSATRLTF	TGCAGTGCTACCCGCCTGACTTTC
many	.	TRBV5-1	TRBJ1-3	CASSPNRGYEPGNTIYF	TGCGCCAGCAGCCCCAACCGAGGGTACGAACCCGGAAACACCATATATTTT
.	.	TRBV7-9	TRBJ2-5	CASSTQQGTQYF	TGTGCCAGCAGCACCCAACAGGGGACCCAGTACTTC
few	.	TRBV28	TRBJ1-4	CASSPRIQGIQEKLFF	TGTGCCAGCAGCCCAAGGATCCAGGGGATCCAGGAAAAACTGTTTTTT
many	TRBD1	TRBV7-8	TRBJ1-2	CASSLDRRTNYGYTF	TGTGCCAGCAGCTTGGACAGGAGGACTAACTATGGCTACACCTTC
.	.	TRBV11-1	TRBJ2-7	CASSSPGAYEQYF	TGTGCCAGCAGCTCCCCGGGGGCCTACGAGCAGTACTTC
few	.	TRBV28	TRBJ1-1	CASSLVRDTEAFF	TGTGCCAGCAGTTTAGTCAGGGACACTGAAGCTTTCTTT
many	TRBD2	TRBV9	TRBJ2-7	CASSVGSSGTEQYF	TGTGCCAGCAGCGTAGGCAGTAGCGGGACCGAGCAGTACTTC
.	TRBD1	TRBV4-1	TRBJ1-5	CASSLIYVRDRVYQPQHF	TGCGCCAGCAGCCTAATCTACGTCCGGGACAGGGTTTATCAGCCCCAGCATTTT
.	.	TRBV9	TRBJ1-5	CASSVGARNQPQHF	TGTGCCAGCAGCGTAGGGGCCCGCAATCAGCCCCAGCATTTT
many	.	TRBV5-1	TRBJ2-7	CASSLDRHEQYF	TGCGCCAGCAGCTTGGATAGGCACGAGCAGTACTTC
.	TRBD1	TRBV9	TRBJ1-2	CASSRRTGVEYGYTF	TGTGCCAGCAGCAGAAGGACAGGGGTAGAATATGGCTACACCTTC
many	.	TRBV6-5	TRBJ1-3	CASSDGNTTYF	TGTGCCAGCTCGGACGGAAACACCACATATTTT
many	TRBD1	TRBV2	TRBJ1-3	CASSTGASGNTIYF	TGTGCCAGCTCCACAGGGGCCTCTGGAAACACCATATATTTT
.	TRBD1	TRBV7-8	TRBJ1-2	CASSLGGTGDGYTF	TGTGCCAGCAGCTTAGGCGGGACAGGGGATGGCTACACCTTC
few	TRBD1	TRBV27	TRBJ1-5	CASSLSGQFNQPQHF	TGTGCCAGCAGTTTATCGGGACAGTTCAATCAGCCCCAGCATTTT
many	.	TRBV27	TRBJ1-5	CASSLGRGSPQHF	TGTGCCAGCAGTTTAGGCCGGGGTTCGCCCCAGCATTTT
few	.	TRBV9	TRBJ2-3	CASSVDLGSTDTQYF	TGTGCCAGCAGCGTCGACTTGGGGAGCACAGATACGCAGTATTTT
.	.	TRBV29-1	TRBJ2-3	CSVKTGSDAQYF	TGCAGCGTTAAAACAGGGTCAGATGCGCAGTATTTT
many	TRBD1	TRBV10-3	TRBJ1-2	CAISDYGPGTSGGGYTF	TGTGCCATCAGTGATTACGGTCCCGGGACATCAGGGGGGGGCTACACCTTC
.	.	TRBV6-6	TRBJ2-2	CASSYESGTGELFF	TGTGCCAGCAGTTACGAATCAGGGACCGGGGAGCTGTTTTTT
many	.	TRBV24-1	TRBJ2-2	CATSAGRDSNTGELFF	TGTGCCACCAGTGCGGGAAGGGACTCGAACACCGGGGAGCTGTTTTTT
.	TRBD2	TRBV5-4	TRBJ2-3	CASSWVGAGYDTDTQYF	TGTGCCAGCAGCTGGGTGGGAGCGGGATATGACACAGATACGCAGTATTTT
many	TRBD2	TRBV27	TRBJ2-7	CATRAGRYEQYF	TGTGCCACCCGAGCGGGAAGGTACGAGCAGTACTTC
many	.	TRBV2	TRBJ1-1	CASLGPGTNTEAFF	TGTGCCAGCCTGGGGCCGGGAACGAACACTGAAGCTTTCTTT
.	.	TRBV25-1	TRBJ2-7	CAARDLEYEQYF	TGTGCTGCTAGGGACCTGGAGTACGAGCAGTACTTC
many	.	TRBV7-8	TRBJ1-1	CASSLAMNTEAFF	TGTGCCAGCAGCTTAGCAATGAACACTGAAGCTTTCTTT
.	.	TRBV28	TRBJ2-3	CAALGGVNRDTQYF	TGTGCCGCCCTGGGCGGGGTAAATAGGGATACGCAGTATTTT
.	TRBD1	TRBV7-2	TRBJ2-7	CASSPQWTGVDEQYF	TGTGCCAGCAGCCCCCAATGGACAGGGGTAGACGAGCAGTACTTC
many	.	TRBV20-1	TRBJ1-5	CSARDEIRGARDQPQHF	TGCAGTGCTAGAGATGAAATTCGGGGGGCCAGGGATCAGCCCCAGCATTTT
many	.	TRBV7-9	TRBJ2-5	CASSLASIETQYF	TGTGCCAGCAGCTTAGCCTCAATAGAGACCCAGTACTTC
many	.	TRBV6-6	TRBJ2-2	CASTSSRGSHTGELFF	TGTGCCAGCACCTCCTCTCGGGGGAGCCACACCGGGGAGCTGTTTTTT
.	.	TRBV7-2	TRBJ2-5	CASSLSLGAETQYF	TGTGCCAGCAGCTTAAGTCTAGGGGCAGAGACCCAGTACTTC
many	.	TRBV7-9	TRBJ2-3	CASSPRAGVLDTQYF	TGTGCCAGCAGCCCCCGGGCTGGGGTATTGGATACGCAGTATTTT
.	TRBD1	TRBV7-2	TRBJ2-7	CASSLGFQGAPVYEQYF	TGTGCCAGCAGTTTAGGGTTCCAGGGGGCCCCCGTCTACGAGCAGTACTTC
many	.	TRBV7-9	TRBJ1-3	CASTGHSSGNTIYF	TGTGCCAGCACCGGACACTCCTCTGGAAACACCATATATTTT
many	.	TRBV6-6	TRBJ1-2	CASSYSRREGGYTF	TGTGCCAGCAGTTATTCACGGAGGGAAGGAGGCTACACCTTC
many	.	TRBV20-1	TRBJ1-1	CSARPPTGRNTEAFF	TGCAGTGCTAGACCCCCGACAGGACGGAACACTGAAGCTTTCTTT
.	.	TRBV29-1	TRBJ2-2	CSAMNTGKPFF	TGCAGCGCCATGAACACCGGGAAGCCGTTTTTT